The clone carrying this T cell receptor (beta chain) showed up just a few times. This sample was taken from a study of low-dose radiotherapy and immunotherapy resistance in tumors. As for the study in general: Patients of Cohort 1 had 0.5 Gy fractions every 2 weeks, which summed to 6.5 Gy.

The CDR3 spans 17 residues. Deletions cut 4 bases from V and 3 bases from J, with 19 bases between. Time point meaning: after trial treatment. The treatment here: LDRT plus nivolumab, ipilimumab, low-dose cyclophosphamide and aspirin (RACIN trial). Each patient who was eligible had an advanced solid tumor with no tumor-infiltrating lymphocytes. TRAV- and TRBV-specific primers were used for first-strand cDNA, which covered alpha and beta chains. TCR amplification involved 20 PCR cycles with a constant-region primer and V-primer adapter. TCRdb re-called the reads with MiXCR, one entry per CDR3 protein. The sample shows around 84,000 distinct CDR3 sequences, 15% to 20% of them seen only once.

Sequenced material: PBMCs, taken after low-dose radiotherapy plus immunotherapy. This chain uses TRBV12-3 or TRBV12-4 with TRBJ2-1; D not certain. This TCR came from a male donor with prostate cancer. CDR3 in amino acids: CASSSRQGLLFYNEQFF. The CDR3 DNA follows: TGTGCCAGCAGTTCACGTCAAGGGCTTCTTTTCTACAATGAGCAGTTCTTC.